What follows is one T cell receptor (beta chain) and its context. This specimen belongs to a study of shared clonotypes between healthy human individuals. The table came from immunoSEQ multiplex PCR; TCRdb's copy has only in-frame clones and leaves some out. This sample yields a few million clones, of which approximately 90% are seen a single time; 0.3% to 0.45% belongs to the top ten. The CDR3 is 17 amino acids. Between the trimmed V and J ends, which lost 1 base and 9 bases, there was a span of 22 bases. Per the germline V gene, CDR1 is MGHRA and CDR2 is YSYEKL. V gene TRBV4-1 combines with J gene TRBJ1-3; TRBD1 is a possible D gene (5 bases). The sample taken for sequencing was naive CD4+ T cells from PBMCs. The sample's subset: CD45RA+ positively selected. The source is a man aged 18 to 35 in good health. Some clones in this sample may be carry-over from other donors' samples. The CDR3 sequence is CASSQALDRQYGATIYF. In DNA form, the CDR3 reads TGCGCCAGCAGCCAAGCCCTCGACAGACAATACGGTGCCACCATATATTTT.